This T cell receptor beta chain was captured in a study of blood T cell repertoires in COVID-19. This clone came up a few times. Trimming stripped 4 bases from V and 8 bases from J, with 9 bases between. The CDR3 consists of 13 residues. CDR1 is KGHSH, CDR2 LQKENI, per germline. Source study methods: Reference gene primers were amplified, and this amplification served to estimate nucleated cell counts. Clones were sequenced by immunoSEQ multiplex PCR, and TCRdb holds only the in-frame ones, with some missing. V and J calls and clone size are as listed in that table; D and trimming were resolved from the DNA. The sample has 150,000 or so clones; 80% to 90% are singletons.

The rearrangement uses TRBV18 and TRBJ1-6, with D unclear. Sequencing was performed on peripheral blood. The clonotype originates from a human donor in a cohort sampled during active COVID-19. CDR3 sequence reads: CASSRGRDSPLHF. CDR3 coding DNA: TGTGCCAGCTCACGCGGTCGGGATTCACCCCTCCACTTT.